This TCR beta chain stems from a study of blood T cell repertoires in COVID-19. Sequencing used immunoSEQ multiplex PCR; TCRdb keeps in-frame clones, though not all of them. The data contain about 230,000 clones, 84% of them singletons. Losses at the gene ends were 0 bases for V and 1 base for J; bases not matched to a gene: 3. Per germline, CDR1 SGDLS and CDR2 YYNGEE. This CDR3 contains 16 residues. V gene TRBV9 combines with J gene TRBJ2-5, with 10 positions matching TRBD2. The origin of this receptor is a man aged 45-60 years with active or convalescent COVID-19. Sequenced input: peripheral blood. The CDR3 sequence is CASSVAPSGGQETQYF. In nucleotides, the CDR3 is TGTGCCAGCAGCGTAGCACCTAGCGGGGGCCAAGAGACCCAGTACTTC.